Listed below are T cell receptor beta chains from one sample, sequenced in a study of cytomegalovirus exposure and HLA in healthy donors. Clones were read by immunoSEQ multiplex PCR, and TCRdb kept only the in-frame ones, dropping some. The table lists 120,000 or so clones, approximately 87% of them singletons. Sequenced material: PBMCs. These receptors originate from a man in his late teens or twenties in good health and CMV-seropositive. CDR3s include the opening cysteine and the closing phenylalanine or tryptophan. Each record gives: D gene, J gene, clone size, V gene, CDR3 DNA, CDR3 protein. The D gene is left open where the match is weak. Clone size, where shown, is once, few, many, or a class for clones that have expanded.

D gene: TRBD1
J gene: TRBJ1-5
clone size: once
V gene: TRBV30
CDR3 DNA: TGTGCCTGGAGTCCAGGGACAGGGCTTCAGCCCCAGCATTTT
CDR3 protein: CAWSPGTGLQPQHF

D gene: -
J gene: TRBJ1-2
clone size: -
V gene: TRBV28
CDR3 DNA: TGTGCCAGCAGCTCTCACGACCAGGGCTATGGCTACACCTTC
CDR3 protein: CASSSHDQGYGYTF

D gene: TRBD1
J gene: TRBJ1-2
clone size: -
V gene: TRBV27
CDR3 DNA: TGTGCCAGCAGTCTCGGGACAGGGAGTGCCTATGGCTACACCTTC
CDR3 protein: CASSLGTGSAYGYTF

D gene: -
J gene: TRBJ1-5
clone size: -
V gene: TRBV5-6
CDR3 DNA: TGTGCCAGCAGCTTGGACAGGAGCAATCAGCCCCAGCATTTT
CDR3 protein: CASSLDRSNQPQHF

D gene: TRBD1
J gene: TRBJ1-1
clone size: -
V gene: TRBV5-1
CDR3 DNA: TGCGCCAGCAGCCCAGGGGGTCCTGAAGCTTTCTTT
CDR3 protein: CASSPGGPEAFF

D gene: -
J gene: TRBJ2-5
clone size: -
V gene: TRBV5-1
CDR3 DNA: TGCGCCAGCAGCTTGGCTTCCCAAGAGACCCAGTACTTC
CDR3 protein: CASSLASQETQYF

D gene: -
J gene: TRBJ1-5
clone size: -
V gene: TRBV27
CDR3 DNA: TGTGCCAGCAGTTTACAGAGCAATCAGCCCCAGCATTTT
CDR3 protein: CASSLQSNQPQHF

D gene: -
J gene: TRBJ2-2
clone size: -
V gene: TRBV14
CDR3 DNA: TGTGCCAGCAGCCTAAACAGGGCCACCGGGGAGCTGTTTTTT
CDR3 protein: CASSLNRATGELFF

D gene: -
J gene: TRBJ1-1
clone size: few
V gene: TRBV2
CDR3 DNA: TGTGCCAGTACACCAATGAACACTGAAGCTTTCTTT
CDR3 protein: CASTPMNTEAFF

D gene: TRBD1
J gene: TRBJ1-4
clone size: -
V gene: TRBV19
CDR3 DNA: TGTGCCAGTAGTAGATCAGGGGGCAATGGAGAAAAACTGTTTTTT
CDR3 protein: CASSRSGGNGEKLFF

D gene: TRBD1
J gene: TRBJ2-5
clone size: -
V gene: TRBV5-4
CDR3 DNA: TGTGCCAGCAGCACCGGGACAGCCGTCCAAGAGACCCAGTACTTC
CDR3 protein: CASSTGTAVQETQYF

D gene: -
J gene: TRBJ2-7
clone size: -
V gene: TRBV7-2
CDR3 DNA: TGTGCCAGCAGCTTACAGGGCTACGAGCAGTACTTC
CDR3 protein: CASSLQGYEQYF

D gene: -
J gene: TRBJ1-1
clone size: -
V gene: TRBV30
CDR3 DNA: TGTGCCTGGAGTGATGACAGGGAAGCTTTCTTT
CDR3 protein: CAWSDDREAFF

D gene: TRBD2
J gene: TRBJ2-1
clone size: once
V gene: TRBV27
CDR3 DNA: TGTGCCAGCAGTTCGCCGGGGGGGTACTACAATGAGCAGTTCTTC
CDR3 protein: CASSSPGGYYNEQFF

D gene: -
J gene: TRBJ1-2
clone size: -
V gene: TRBV27
CDR3 DNA: TGTGCCAGCAGTCCCCTGGGGCGCTCGAACTATGGCTACACCTTC
CDR3 protein: CASSPLGRSNYGYTF

D gene: -
J gene: TRBJ2-1
clone size: -
V gene: TRBV5-1
CDR3 DNA: TGCGCCAGCAGCCCCTCAGGCGGGTCCTACAATGAGCAGTTCTTC
CDR3 protein: CASSPSGGSYNEQFF

D gene: TRBD2
J gene: TRBJ2-7
clone size: -
V gene: TRBV7-9
CDR3 DNA: TGTGCCAGCAGCCTCTCGGGACTAGCGGGGGGCGAGCAGTACTTC
CDR3 protein: CASSLSGLAGGEQYF

D gene: -
J gene: TRBJ2-6
clone size: few
V gene: TRBV4-1
CDR3 DNA: TGCGCCAGCAAGAGAAACTCTGGGGCCAACGTCCTGACTTTC
CDR3 protein: CASKRNSGANVLTF

D gene: -
J gene: TRBJ1-5
clone size: -
V gene: TRBV30
CDR3 DNA: TGTGCCTGGAGTGGGCAGGGGCGTCAGCCCCAGCATTTT
CDR3 protein: CAWSGQGRQPQHF

D gene: -
J gene: TRBJ2-7
clone size: -
V gene: TRBV7-9
CDR3 DNA: TGTGCCAGCACCTCCGCGGGGGCGGCCCACGAGCAGTACTTC
CDR3 protein: CASTSAGAAHEQYF

D gene: TRBD1
J gene: TRBJ2-1
clone size: -
V gene: TRBV18
CDR3 DNA: TGTGCCAGCTCACCAAGCGCGGACAGGTCCAATGAGCAGTTCTTC
CDR3 protein: CASSPSADRSNEQFF

D gene: TRBD2
J gene: TRBJ2-3
clone size: -
V gene: TRBV18
CDR3 DNA: TGTGCCAGCTCATCTGGACTAGCGGGGCCCACGTTAAGCACAGATACGCAGTATTTT
CDR3 protein: CASSSGLAGPTLSTDTQYF

D gene: -
J gene: TRBJ2-1
clone size: -
V gene: TRBV19
CDR3 DNA: TGTGCCAGTAGTATAGCGTTTACAAACAATGAGCAGTTCTTC
CDR3 protein: CASSIAFTNNEQFF